These T cell receptor beta chains were read from a single sample in a study of blood T cell repertoires in COVID-19. Only in-frame clones appear in the TCRdb table, and some are missing; sequencing was by immunoSEQ multiplex PCR. The table includes roughly 140,000 clones, around nine tenths detected once. Material for sequencing was peripheral blood. The receptors were gathered from a woman between 35 and 50 years old with acute or convalescent COVID-19. Both conserved end residues are part of each CDR3. The order of the fields is clone size, J gene, D gene, V gene, CDR3 DNA, CDR3 protein. D genes are given only for firm matches. Rows give clone size only sometimes, using once, few, many, or a class for an expanded clone.

clone_size: .
j_call: TRBJ2-1
d_call: TRBD2
v_call: TRBV10-3
cdr3_nt: TGTGCCATCAGTGGTACCGGGACTAGCAATGAGCAGTTCTTC
cdr3_aa: CAISGTGTSNEQFF

clone_size: .
j_call: TRBJ2-1
d_call: TRBD2
v_call: TRBV2
cdr3_nt: TGTGCCAGCAGTCGTATCGAGGGCGGGGGAGAGCAGTTCTTC
cdr3_aa: CASSRIEGGGEQFF

clone_size: .
j_call: TRBJ2-2
d_call: TRBD1
v_call: TRBV11-2
cdr3_nt: TGTGCCAGCAGCTTAATTTCCAGGGACAGGGTTCGCGGGGAGCTGTTTTTT
cdr3_aa: CASSLISRDRVRGELFF

clone_size: .
j_call: TRBJ1-1
d_call: .
v_call: TRBV18
cdr3_nt: TGTGCCAGCTCACCTATGAACACTGAAGCTTTCTTT
cdr3_aa: CASSPMNTEAFF

clone_size: .
j_call: TRBJ2-1
d_call: TRBD2
v_call: TRBV6-2/TRBV6-3
cdr3_nt: TGTGCCAGCAGTTACCAACGGACTAGCGGGCCGGGGTACAATGAGCAGTTCTTC
cdr3_aa: CASSYQRTSGPGYNEQFF

clone_size: .
j_call: TRBJ1-1
d_call: .
v_call: TRBV6-5
cdr3_nt: TGTGCCAGCAGAGGACAGCTAATGAACACTGAAGCTTTCTTT
cdr3_aa: CASRGQLMNTEAFF

clone_size: .
j_call: TRBJ1-1
d_call: .
v_call: TRBV10-3
cdr3_nt: TGTGCCATCAGTGATGGACGGACTACTGAAGCTTTCTTT
cdr3_aa: CAISDGRTTEAFF

clone_size: .
j_call: TRBJ2-1
d_call: TRBD1
v_call: TRBV3-1/TRBV3-2
cdr3_nt: TGTGCCAGCAGCCTTGGACAGGGGGCAGGGAATGAGCAGTTCTTC
cdr3_aa: CASSLGQGAGNEQFF

clone_size: few
j_call: TRBJ2-1
d_call: .
v_call: TRBV7-2
cdr3_nt: TGTGCCAGCAGCTTTCGTCGCGGGGGCTTCTACAATGAGCAGTTCTTC
cdr3_aa: CASSFRRGGFYNEQFF

clone_size: .
j_call: TRBJ2-3
d_call: TRBD2
v_call: TRBV3-1/TRBV3-2
cdr3_nt: TGTGCCAGCAGCCCACTTAGCGGGGGGGCAGGAGATACGCAGTATTTT
cdr3_aa: CASSPLSGGAGDTQYF

clone_size: .
j_call: TRBJ2-3
d_call: TRBD2
v_call: TRBV6-1
cdr3_nt: TGTGCCAGCAGTGAAAATTGGGCGGGAGTAGTAGATACGCAGTATTTT
cdr3_aa: CASSENWAGVVDTQYF

clone_size: .
j_call: TRBJ1-4
d_call: .
v_call: TRBV18
cdr3_nt: TGTGCCAGCTCACCACCAGGGGTTGTCGGTGAAAAACTGTTTTTT
cdr3_aa: CASSPPGVVGEKLFF

clone_size: once
j_call: TRBJ2-1
d_call: TRBD2
v_call: TRBV5-8
cdr3_nt: TGTGCCAACAAATCTCCGGGACTAGGGAACAATGAGCAGTTCTTC
cdr3_aa: CANKSPGLGNNEQFF

clone_size: .
j_call: TRBJ1-2
d_call: TRBD1
v_call: TRBV9
cdr3_nt: TGTGCCAGCAGCGTAGCTGGGACAGGGGGCGCGACCGTTTATGGCTACACCTTC
cdr3_aa: CASSVAGTGGATVYGYTF

clone_size: .
j_call: TRBJ2-3
d_call: .
v_call: TRBV27
cdr3_nt: TGTGCCAGCAGTCTACGAGATACGCAGTATTTT
cdr3_aa: CASSLRDTQYF

clone_size: .
j_call: TRBJ2-1
d_call: .
v_call: TRBV24-1
cdr3_nt: TGTGCCACCAGTGATTTGCTTTACAATGAGCAGTTCTTC
cdr3_aa: CATSDLLYNEQFF

clone_size: .
j_call: TRBJ2-2
d_call: .
v_call: TRBV10-3
cdr3_nt: TGTGCCATCAGTGAAACTTCCAGGGGCGGCGCCGGGGAGCTGTTTTTT
cdr3_aa: CAISETSRGGAGELFF

clone_size: .
j_call: TRBJ1-5
d_call: TRBD1
v_call: TRBV30
cdr3_nt: TGTGCCTGGAGTCCCGGGACAGGGGCTGGTTCGCCCCAGCATTTT
cdr3_aa: CAWSPGTGAGSPQHF

clone_size: .
j_call: TRBJ2-7
d_call: TRBD1
v_call: TRBV9
cdr3_nt: TGTGCCAGCAGCGTAGCAACAGGGGGCGACGAGCAGTACTTC
cdr3_aa: CASSVATGGDEQYF

clone_size: .
j_call: TRBJ1-1
d_call: .
v_call: TRBV7-2
cdr3_nt: TGTGCCAGCAGCTTAGCGGGCAGGGTGAACACTGAAGCTTTCTTT
cdr3_aa: CASSLAGRVNTEAFF

clone_size: .
j_call: TRBJ1-6
d_call: .
v_call: TRBV27
cdr3_nt: TGTGCCAGCAGTTTATCAAACAGGATAGGTTCACCCCTCCACTTT
cdr3_aa: CASSLSNRIGSPLHF

clone_size: .
j_call: TRBJ2-7
d_call: TRBD2
v_call: TRBV10-3
cdr3_nt: TGTGCCATATCATTAGCGGGAGGGCGCTACGAGCAGTACTTC
cdr3_aa: CAISLAGGRYEQYF

clone_size: .
j_call: TRBJ2-3
d_call: TRBD2
v_call: TRBV18
cdr3_nt: TGTGCCAGCTCAGGGGCGGGAGTCCCAGATACGCAGTATTTT
cdr3_aa: CASSGAGVPDTQYF

clone_size: .
j_call: TRBJ2-6
d_call: .
v_call: TRBV11-1
cdr3_nt: TGTGCCAGCAGCTACGGGGTACTGGGGGCCAACGTCCTGACTTTC
cdr3_aa: CASSYGVLGANVLTF

clone_size: .
j_call: TRBJ1-3
d_call: .
v_call: TRBV13
cdr3_nt: TGTGCCAGCAGCTTAGACAGTAGCTCTGGAAACACCATATATTTT
cdr3_aa: CASSLDSSSGNTIYF

clone_size: .
j_call: TRBJ2-5
d_call: .
v_call: TRBV6-5
cdr3_nt: TGTGCCAGCAGTTACCCCCCAAACGCGGCGAAAGAGACCCAGTACTTC
cdr3_aa: CASSYPPNAAKETQYF

clone_size: .
j_call: TRBJ1-2
d_call: .
v_call: TRBV4-3
cdr3_nt: TGCGCCAGCAGCCAAGAGGGCCACTATGGCTACACCTTC
cdr3_aa: CASSQEGHYGYTF